The 31 T cell receptor beta chains below come from one sample, sequenced in a study of blood T cell repertoires in COVID-19. Sequenced by immunoSEQ multiplex PCR; TCRdb stores in-frame clones only, minus some. The repertoire consists of 200,000 or so clones, with roughly 80% occurring once and the leading ten covering roughly a sixth. The sequenced sample was peripheral blood. These receptors all come from a man in his 60s with active or convalescent COVID-19.

This clone has a single count. The V gene is TRBV28, the J gene TRBJ1-6; 8 bases match TRBD1. Germline V lookup: CDR1 MDHEN, CDR2 SYDVKM. The CDR3 contains 16 residues. V lost 5 bases and J lost 4; bases outside the gene matches: 7. CDR3 amino acids: CASSPRTGLYNSPLHF. CDR3 nucleotides: TGTGCCAGCAGTCCTAGGACAGGGCTTTATAATTCACCCCTCCACTTT. The variable domain in full, with the rest retrieved from reference TRBV28 and TRBJ1-6, is DVKVTQSSRYLVKRTGEKVFLECVQDMDHENMFWYRQDPGLGLRLIYFSYDVKMKEKGDIPEGYSVSREKKERFSLILESASTNQTSMYLCASSPRTGLYNSPLHFGNGTRLTVT.

V gene TRBV12-3 or TRBV12-4 combines with J gene TRBJ2-5, with D perhaps TRBD2 (6 bases). V was trimmed by 6 bases and J by 1 base, leaving 9 bases between them. The CDR3 extends over 13 amino acids. In DNA, the CDR3 is TGTGCCAGCAGATATAGCGGCCAAGAGACCCAGTACTTC. Translated, it gives CASRYSGQETQYF.

The J gene is TRBJ2-2, the V gene TRBV7-9; D unresolved. CDR1 is SEHNR and CDR2 is FQNEAQ in the germline V gene (reference sequence). The CDR3 runs 14 residues. V gave up 8 bases and J gave up 3 bases, with 13 bases separating them. The CDR3: CASPPITDTGELFF. CDR3 DNA: TGTGCCAGCCCCCCCATAACGGACACCGGGGAGCTGTTTTTT. The variable domain in full, with the rest retrieved from reference TRBV7-9 and TRBJ2-2, is DTGVSQNPRHKITKRGQNVTFRCDPISEHNRLYWYRQTLGQGPEFLTYFQNEAQLEKSRLLSDRFSAERPKGSFSTLEIQRTEQGDSAMYLCASPPITDTGELFFGEGSRLTVL.

This chain links TRBV20-1 with TRBJ1-5, with 7 bases lining up with TRBD1. Germline V gives CDR1 DFQATT, CDR2 SNEGSKA (reference sequence). V was pared by 3 bases and J by 3 bases, with 5 bases of the junction left unmatched. This CDR3 region has 14 residues. The CDR3 spells CSASSGQTNQPQHF. The CDR3 DNA follows: TGCAGTGCTAGTTCGGGACAGACCAATCAGCCCCAGCATTTT.

The genes are TRBV5-1 and TRBJ2-1; 9 nucleotides match TRBD2. Germline V gene sequence: CDR1 SGHRS, CDR2 YFSETQ. The CDR3 is made up of 16 amino acids. The junction had 6 bases not matched to a gene; V was cut back by 0 bases and J by 5 bases. The CDR3 nucleotides read TGCGCCAGCAGCTTGGGGTCTAGCGGGGTAAACAATGAGCAGTTCTTC. This translates into CASSLGSSGVNNEQFF. Filled out from reference TRBV5-1 and TRBJ2-1, the complete variable domain reads KAGVTQTPRYLIKTRGQQVTLSCSPISGHRSVSWYQQTPGQGLQFLFEYFSETQRNKGNFPGRFSGRQFSNSRSEMNVSTLELGDSALYLCASSLGSSGVNNEQFFGPGTRLTVL.

This clone appeared once. J is TRBJ2-7 and V is TRBV2, with TRBD2 as a possible D gene (6 bases). The CDR3 length is 14 residues. Germline V gene lookup returns CDR1 SNHLY and CDR2 FYNNEI. Trimming cost V 10 bases and J 1 base, with 17 bases left between them. The CDR3 DNA sequence: TGTGCCACCCTCCGGGGGAACCCTTCCTACGAGCAGTACTTC. This codes for CATLRGNPSYEQYF.

CDR3 residues: CASRPLLVRDSSTSDEQFF. The CDR3 coding sequence is TGCGCCAGCAGACCTCTCTTGGTCCGGGACTCCTCCACAAGCGACGAGCAGTTCTTC. The rearrangement links TRBV5-1 to TRBJ2-1, with a weak D call TRBD2 (6 bases). The CDR3 contains 19 residues. Germline CDR1 reads SGHRS; CDR2 reads YFSETQ. Trimming stripped 5 bases from V and 10 bases from J, with 34 bases between.

This clone has more than one count but fewer than ten. The rearrangement uses TRBV27 and TRBJ2-1; 7 bases align to TRBD2. Germline CDR1 is MNHEY and CDR2 is SMNVEV (reference sequence). Unmatched junction bases numbered 11, after V lost 5 bases and J lost 7 bases. The CDR3 runs 15 residues. The CDR3 loop reads CASSRPGLKGNEQFF. CDR3 DNA sequence: TGTGCCAGCAGTCGTCCGGGACTAAAGGGTAATGAGCAGTTCTTC.

This chain connects TRBV19 to TRBJ1-5; no definite D call. This CDR3 spans 16 amino acids. The germline V gene has CDR1 LNHDA and CDR2 SQIVND (reference sequence). Trimming took off 5 bases at V and 1 base at J, with 15 bases between the two ends. The DNA for the CDR3 is TGTGCCAGTAGTTTGACTCGGAAGATCAGCAATCAGCCCCAGCATTTT. Protein sequence: CASSLTRKISNQPQHF.

J is TRBJ1-5 and V is TRBV19; D may be TRBD1 (5 bases). This CDR3 has 16 residues. Trimming removed 4 bases from V and 0 bases from J, with 13 bases in between. Germline CDR1 reads LNHDA; CDR2 reads SQIVND (reference sequence). This chain's CDR3 is CASSSEGVYSNQPQHF. The DNA of the CDR3 is TGTGCCAGTAGTAGCGAAGGGGTTTATAGCAATCAGCCCCAGCATTTT.

V gene TRBV10-3 combines with J gene TRBJ2-2; D is perhaps TRBD2 (6 bases). Trimming pared 4 bases from V and 5 bases from J, leaving 17 bases between. This CDR3 spans 16 amino acids. CDR1 is ENHRY, CDR2 SYGVKD, per germline. The CDR3 DNA follows: TGTGCCATCAGTGGGGCGGGGTGGTCTGGAACCGGGGAGCTGTTTTTT. Amino acid sequence: CAISGAGWSGTGELFF.

The chain recombines TRBV10-3 with TRBJ1-2; TRBD1 aligns across 7 bases. This CDR3 is built from 14 residues. Germline assignment: CDR1 ENHRY and CDR2 SYGVKD. J lost 3 bases, V lost 6 bases, and 7 bases had no gene match. The CDR3 spells CAIRIQGSDYGYTF. The CDR3 DNA reads as TGTGCCATCAGGATACAGGGGTCGGACTATGGCTACACCTTC.

The rearrangement joins TRBV11-2 to TRBJ1-3; maybe TRBD1 (5 bases). Looked up from germline, CDR1 is SGHAT and CDR2 is FQNNGV. This CDR3 contains 13 residues. V lost 5 bases and J 3 bases, leaving 8 bases between the germline ends. Here the CDR3 reads CASSPQGGNTIYF. The CDR3 nucleotides read TGTGCCAGCAGCCCCCAGGGTGGAAACACCATATATTTT.

This chain joins TRBV12-3 or TRBV12-4 and TRBJ1-2; no reliable D call. Trimming cost V 6 bases and J 4 bases, with 9 bases left between them. CDR3 length: 12 amino acids. The CDR3 bases are TGTGCCAGCAGGCGGCTATTCTATGGCTACACCTTC. As protein: CASRRLFYGYTF.

This clone was observed at least ten times. The chain couples TRBV7-2 to TRBJ1-6; possibly TRBD1 for D (6 bases). V shed 2 bases and J shed 3 bases, with 14 bases lying between them. The CDR3 covers 17 residues. Germline V gene lookup returns CDR1 SGHTA and CDR2 FQGNSA. The CDR3 is CASSLKYRAYYNSPLHF. The CDR3 DNA reads TGTGCCAGCAGCTTAAAATACAGGGCTTACTATAATTCACCCCTCCACTTT.

The J gene is TRBJ1-6, the V gene TRBV28, with TRBD1 as a possible D gene (5 bases). The CDR3 has 14 amino acids. The V and J ends lost 6 bases and 7 bases respectively, with 13 bases between them. CDR1 MDHEN and CDR2 SYDVKM come from the germline V gene. DNA of the CDR3: TGTGCCAGCAGCCCCGGGGGTCCGAATTCACCCCTCCACTTT. This codes for CASSPGGPNSPLHF.

The chain recombines TRBV28 with TRBJ2-5; a possible D gene is TRBD1 (5 bases). The CDR3 extends over 15 amino acids. V was cut by 5 bases and J by 4 bases, with 17 bases left in between. The germline V gene has CDR1 MDHEN and CDR2 SYDVKM. The CDR3, as DNA: TGTGCCAGCAGTCACTTACAGGCGGCCGTAGAGACCCAGTACTTC. Its translation: CASSHLQAAVETQYF.

The genes are TRBV27 and TRBJ2-7, with 8 bases aligning to TRBD2. Germline V CDR1 and CDR2: MNHEY, SMNVEV (reference sequence). V gave up 5 bases and J gave up 6 bases; unmatched junction bases: 12. The CDR3 loop spans 15 amino acids. The chain's CDR3 is CASSPAGRGGPEQYF. The CDR3 DNA sequence: TGTGCCAGCAGTCCGGCCGGGAGGGGTGGACCCGAGCAGTACTTC.

V and J are TRBV5-1 and TRBJ2-7; 7 positions match TRBD1. With V trimmed by 2 bases and J by 0 bases, 5 bases remained unmatched. Germline V gene lookup returns CDR1 SGHRS and CDR2 YFSETQ. The CDR3 covers 15 residues. CDR3 protein: CASSLDRVSSYEQYF. For the CDR3, the DNA is TGCGCCAGCAGCTTAGACAGGGTAAGCTCCTACGAGCAGTACTTC.

The rearrangement links TRBV3-1 (or the pseudogene TRBV3-2) to TRBJ1-5; 9 bases line up with TRBD1. Unmatched junction bases numbered 6, after V lost 0 bases and J lost 6 bases. CDR3 size: 16 residues. Germline V gene lookup returns CDR1 LGHDT and CDR2 YNNKEL (reference sequence). The CDR3 is CASSQDRGQGGQPQHF. The CDR3 nucleotides read TGTGCCAGCAGCCAAGATCGGGGACAGGGAGGTCAGCCCCAGCATTTT.

The chain uses TRBV28 and TRBJ2-4; weak D call: TRBD1 (5 bases). There are 14 residues in the CDR3. The germline CDR1 and CDR2 sequences are MDHEN and SYDVKM. V dropped 6 bases and J dropped 4 bases, with 13 bases sitting between them. The CDR3 coding sequence is TGTGCCAGCAGCTTCCAAAGGGGAAAAAACATTCAGTACTTC. As protein: CASSFQRGKNIQYF. Drawing the rest from reference TRBV28 and TRBJ2-4, the complete variable domain is DVKVTQSSRYLVKRTGEKVFLECVQDMDHENMFWYRQDPGLGLRLIYFSYDVKMKEKGDIPEGYSVSREKKERFSLILESASTNQTSMYLCASSFQRGKNIQYFGAGTRLSVL.

The J gene is TRBJ2-3, the V gene TRBV11-3; D is undetermined. Trimming shortened V by 1 base and J by 2 bases, and 10 bases separated the two germline ends. Germline loops: CDR1 SGHNT, CDR2 YENEEA. The CDR3 runs to 15 residues. The CDR3: CASSLGSVTTDTQYF. CDR3 sequence (DNA): TGTGCCAGCAGCTTAGGCTCAGTCACCACAGATACGCAGTATTTT.

This chain links TRBV3-1 (or the pseudogene TRBV3-2) with TRBJ2-1; 7 bases fit TRBD2. The CDR3 extends over 11 amino acids. CDR1 is LGHDT, CDR2 YNNKEL, per germline (reference sequence). Trimming at V came to 1 base and at J to 14 bases, leaving 2 bases not matched to a gene. The CDR3 nucleotides read TGTGCCAGCAGCCAAGGACTAGCAGAGTTCTTC. It specifies CASSQGLAEFF.

This clone was recorded a few times. This chain joins TRBV6-6 and TRBJ1-1; D unresolved. Germline V gives CDR1 MNHNY, CDR2 SVGAGI (reference sequence). The CDR3 is 15 amino acids. V was pared by 2 bases and J by 0 bases, with 10 bases between. CDR3 sequence: CASSYPSSVNTEAFF. In nucleotides, the CDR3 is TGTGCCAGCAGTTACCCGAGTTCTGTGAACACTGAAGCTTTCTTT.

The rearrangement links TRBV18 to TRBJ2-7; 8 nucleotides line up with TRBD1. V lost 6 bases and J lost 9; bases outside the gene matches: 16. Germline V CDR1 and CDR2: KGHSH, LQKENI. The CDR3 sequence is 15 residues long. The chain's CDR3 is CASSPRQGNDVGQYF. The CDR3 DNA follows: TGTGCCAGCTCTCCGCGACAGGGGAACGATGTCGGGCAGTACTTC.

This chain links TRBV19 with TRBJ2-2; 9 nucleotides match TRBD2. V shed 4 bases and J 9 bases; nucleotides not matched to a gene: 9. CDR1 LNHDA and CDR2 SQIVND come from the germline V gene (reference sequence). This CDR3 region has 15 residues. The CDR3 reads CASSTPGLANWELFF. CDR3 nucleotides: TGTGCCAGTAGTACACCGGGACTAGCCAACTGGGAGCTGTTTTTT.

The V gene is TRBV11-2, the J gene TRBJ2-5; no reliable D call. The CDR3 contains 13 residues. The germline V gene encodes CDR1 SGHAT and CDR2 FQNNGV. V was trimmed by 5 bases and J by 1 base, leaving 8 bases between them. The CDR3 loop reads CASSPPLQETQYF. CDR3 nucleotide sequence: TGTGCCAGCAGCCCCCCCCTCCAAGAGACCCAGTACTTC.

The chain joins TRBV28 to TRBJ2-3; D remains unclear. This CDR3 has 13 residues. Germline V gene lookup returns CDR1 MDHEN and CDR2 SYDVKM. The ends were cut back, 3 bases at V and 5 bases at J, with 9 bases in the middle. Written as DNA, the CDR3 is TGTGCCAGCAGTTTTCCCTTAGAAGATACGCAGTATTTT. This encodes CASSFPLEDTQYF.

The CDR3 nucleotides are TGTGCCAGCAGCTTAATTTCAGGGGTCGAGCAGTACTTC. Its translation is CASSLISGVEQYF. The rearrangement joins TRBV11-2 to TRBJ2-7, with D perhaps TRBD1 (6 bases). V shed 2 bases and J shed 6 bases, with 11 bases lying between them. The CDR3 runs 13 residues. Germline V gene data show CDR1 as SGHAT and CDR2 as FQNNGV.

This clone was seen a single time. V is TRBV7-2 and J is TRBJ2-3; 10 bases line up with TRBD1. J lost 4 bases, V lost 5 bases, and 9 bases had no gene match. The CDR3 loop spans 16 amino acids. CDR1 and CDR2 from the germline V gene are SGHTA and FQGNSA. This CDR3 reads CASSPAGQGTADTQYF. The CDR3 DNA reads TGTGCCAGCAGCCCCGCGGGACAGGGGACGGCAGATACGCAGTATTTT.

This rearrangement joins TRBV4-3 to TRBJ1-3; D is undetermined. Germline V gives CDR1 LGHNA, CDR2 YSLEER. V lost 1 base and J lost 0, with 7 bases in between. The CDR3 contains 15 residues. The CDR3 coding sequence is TGCGCCAGCAGCCAAGGAGGGTCCTCTGGAAACACCATATATTTT. It encodes CASSQGGSSGNTIYF.